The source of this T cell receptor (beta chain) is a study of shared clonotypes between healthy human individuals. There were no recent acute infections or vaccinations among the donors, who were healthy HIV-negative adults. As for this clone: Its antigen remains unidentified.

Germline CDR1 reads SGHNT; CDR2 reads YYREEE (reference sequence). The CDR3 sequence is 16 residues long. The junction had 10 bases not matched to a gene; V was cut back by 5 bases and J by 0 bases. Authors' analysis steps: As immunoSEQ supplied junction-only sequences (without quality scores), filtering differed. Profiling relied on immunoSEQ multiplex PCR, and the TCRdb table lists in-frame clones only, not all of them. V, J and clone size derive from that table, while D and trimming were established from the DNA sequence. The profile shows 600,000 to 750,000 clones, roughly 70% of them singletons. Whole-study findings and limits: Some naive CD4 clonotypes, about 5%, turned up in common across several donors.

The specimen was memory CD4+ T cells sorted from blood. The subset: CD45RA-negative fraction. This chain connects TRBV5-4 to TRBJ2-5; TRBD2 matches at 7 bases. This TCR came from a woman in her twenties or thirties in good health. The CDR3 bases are TGTGCCAGCAGTGAGGGGAGGGGAGCGTACCAAGAGACCCAGTACTTC. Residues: CASSEGRGAYQETQYF. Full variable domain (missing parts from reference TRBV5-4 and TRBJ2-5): ETGVTQSPTHLIKTRGQQVTLRCSSQSGHNTVSWYQQALGQGPQFIFQYYREEENGRGNFPPRFSGLQFPNYSSELNVNALELDDSALYLCASSEGRGAYQETQYFGPGTRLLVL.